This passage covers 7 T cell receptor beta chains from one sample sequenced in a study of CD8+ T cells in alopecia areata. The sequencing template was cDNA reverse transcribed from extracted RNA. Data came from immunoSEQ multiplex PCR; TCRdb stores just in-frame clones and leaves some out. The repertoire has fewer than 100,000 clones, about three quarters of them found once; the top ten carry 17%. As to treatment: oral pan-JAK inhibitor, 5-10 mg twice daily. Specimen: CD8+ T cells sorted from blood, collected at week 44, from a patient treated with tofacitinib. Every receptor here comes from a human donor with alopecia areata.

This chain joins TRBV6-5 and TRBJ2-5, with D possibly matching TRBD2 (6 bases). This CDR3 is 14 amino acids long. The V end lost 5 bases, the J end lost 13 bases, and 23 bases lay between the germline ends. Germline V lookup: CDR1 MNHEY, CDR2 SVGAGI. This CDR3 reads CASSGRNQDATPYF. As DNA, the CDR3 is TGTGCCAGCAGTGGGAGGAATCAGGACGCGACACCGTACTTC.

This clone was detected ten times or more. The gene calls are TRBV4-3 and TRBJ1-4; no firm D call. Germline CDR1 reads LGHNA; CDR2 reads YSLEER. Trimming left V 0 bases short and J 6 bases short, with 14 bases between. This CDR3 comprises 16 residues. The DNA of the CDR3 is TGCGCCAGCAGCCAAGATTTCGGCATATCCTATGAAAAACTGTTTTTT. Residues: CASSQDFGISYEKLFF.

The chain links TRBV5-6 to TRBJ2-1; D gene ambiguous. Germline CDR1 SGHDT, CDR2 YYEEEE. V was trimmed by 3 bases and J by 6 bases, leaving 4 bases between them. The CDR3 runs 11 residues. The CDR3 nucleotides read TGTGCCAGCAGCTCTAGCAATGAGCAGTTCTTC. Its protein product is CASSSSNEQFF.

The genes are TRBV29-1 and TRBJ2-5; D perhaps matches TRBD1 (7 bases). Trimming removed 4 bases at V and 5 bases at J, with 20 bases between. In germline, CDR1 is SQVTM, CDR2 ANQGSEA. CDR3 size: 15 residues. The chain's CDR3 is CSVVGLQGSQETQYF. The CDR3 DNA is TGCAGCGTTGTAGGACTACAGGGGTCTCAGGAGACCCAGTACTTC.

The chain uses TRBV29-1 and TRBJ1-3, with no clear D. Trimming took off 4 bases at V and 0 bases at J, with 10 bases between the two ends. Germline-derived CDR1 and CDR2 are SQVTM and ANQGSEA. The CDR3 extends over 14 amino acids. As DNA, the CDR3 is TGCAGCGTTGTTGCCGGGCCCTCTGGAAACACCATATATTTT. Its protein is CSVVAGPSGNTIYF.

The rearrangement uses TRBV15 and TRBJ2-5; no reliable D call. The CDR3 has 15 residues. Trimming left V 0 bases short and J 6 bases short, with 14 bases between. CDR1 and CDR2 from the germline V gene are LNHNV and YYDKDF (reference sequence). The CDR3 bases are TGTGCCACCAGCAGAGAAAGAAGTAGTCTCCAGACCCAGTACTTC. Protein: CATSRERSSLQTQYF.

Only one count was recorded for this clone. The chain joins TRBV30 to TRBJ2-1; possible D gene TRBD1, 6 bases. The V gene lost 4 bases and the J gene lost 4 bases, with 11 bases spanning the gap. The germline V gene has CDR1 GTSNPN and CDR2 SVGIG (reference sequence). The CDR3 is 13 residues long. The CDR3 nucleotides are TGTGCCTGGACCGGGACACCATACAATGAGCAGTTCTTC. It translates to CAWTGTPYNEQFF.